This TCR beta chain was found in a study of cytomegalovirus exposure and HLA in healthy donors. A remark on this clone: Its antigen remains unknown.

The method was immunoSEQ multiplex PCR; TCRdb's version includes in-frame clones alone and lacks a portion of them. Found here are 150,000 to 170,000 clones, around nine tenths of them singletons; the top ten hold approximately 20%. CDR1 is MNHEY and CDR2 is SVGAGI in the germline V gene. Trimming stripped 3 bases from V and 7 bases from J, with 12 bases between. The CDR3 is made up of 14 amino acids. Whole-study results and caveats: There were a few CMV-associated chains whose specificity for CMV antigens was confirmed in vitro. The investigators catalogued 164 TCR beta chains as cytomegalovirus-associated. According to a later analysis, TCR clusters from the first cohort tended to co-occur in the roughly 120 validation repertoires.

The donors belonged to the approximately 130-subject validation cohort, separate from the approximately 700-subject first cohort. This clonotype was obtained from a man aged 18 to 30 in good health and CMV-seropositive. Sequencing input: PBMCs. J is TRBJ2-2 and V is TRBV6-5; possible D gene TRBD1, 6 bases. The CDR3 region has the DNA TGTGCCAGCAGTTATTTTCAGGGGATCGGGGAGCTGTTTTTT. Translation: CASSYFQGIGELFF.